The 8 T cell receptor beta chains below were found in one sample sequenced in a study of cytomegalovirus exposure and HLA in healthy donors. In the PCR, 60 Vbeta and 13 Jbeta primers were used. Sequencing used immunoSEQ multiplex PCR; TCRdb keeps in-frame clones, though not all of them. The sample consists of 100,000 to 150,000 clones, 60% to 85% of them appearing once. Sequencing was carried out using PBMCs. The receptors shown here come from a young man in good health and CMV-seronegative.

The rearrangement links TRBV19 to TRBJ2-1; D remains unclear. V was trimmed by 3 bases and J by 0 bases, leaving 12 bases between them. The CDR3 is made up of 16 amino acids. CDR1 is LNHDA and CDR2 is SQIVND in the germline V gene (reference sequence). The CDR3 DNA reads as TGTGCCAGTAGTATGGTCGGTATCCTCTCCTACAATGAGCAGTTCTTC. This translates into CASSMVGILSYNEQFF.

The genes are TRBV11-2 and TRBJ2-5; 12 bases fit TRBD1. Germline CDR1 and CDR2: SGHAT and FQNNGV. V lost 1 base and J lost 11; bases outside the gene matches: 8. The CDR3 totals 15 residues. In DNA form, the CDR3 reads TGTGCCAGCAGCTTAGCCGGGACAGGGGGCGGAGAGCAGTACTTC. Translated: CASSLAGTGGGEQYF.

This chain connects TRBV9 to TRBJ2-4; 9 bases agree with TRBD1. CDR1 and CDR2 from the germline V gene are SGDLS and YYNGEE. V dropped 4 bases and J dropped 5; count of bases not matched to a gene: 4. The CDR3 length is 14 residues. The CDR3 coding sequence is TGTGCCAGCAGCACTAGGACAGGGGAAAACATTCAGTACTTC. It translates to CASSTRTGENIQYF. Looking up the rest from reference TRBV9 and TRBJ2-4 gives the full variable domain: DSGVTQTPKHLITATGQRVTLRCSPRSGDLSVYWYQQSLDQGLQFLIQYYNGEERAKGNILERFSAQQFPDLHSELNLSSLELGDSALYFCASSTRTGENIQYFGAGTRLSVL.

The V call is TRBV5-5, the J call TRBJ1-5, with TRBD1 identical over 9 bases. Per the germline V gene, CDR1 is SGHKS and CDR2 is YYEKEE (reference sequence). J lost 0 bases, V lost 5 bases, and 12 bases had no gene match. This CDR3 contains 18 residues. The CDR3 DNA reads TGTGCCAGCAGTCCATTCCCCGGGACAGGGAATAGCAATCAGCCCCAGCATTTT. Translating gives CASSPFPGTGNSNQPQHF. Combining the CDR3 with reference TRBV5-5 and TRBJ1-5 gives the whole variable domain DAGVTQSPTHLIKTRGQQVTLRCSPISGHKSVSWYQQVLGQGPQFIFQYYEKEERGRGNFPDRFSARQFPNYSSELNVNALLLGDSALYLCASSPFPGTGNSNQPQHFGDGTRLSIL.

This chain uses TRBV19 with TRBJ1-1; 9 bases line up with TRBD1. The CDR3 spans 14 residues. From germline, CDR1 is LNHDA and CDR2 SQIVND (reference sequence). The trim removed 4 bases at V and 5 bases at J, leaving 5 bases unmatched. The CDR3 nucleotides are TGTGCCAGTAGTAGGGGACAGGGACCTACTGAAGCTTTCTTT. Its translation: CASSRGQGPTEAFF.

The count of this clone is one. V gene TRBV30 combines with J gene TRBJ1-5, with D uncertain. The V and J ends lost 2 bases and 8 bases respectively, with 13 bases between them. The CDR3 consists of 13 residues. CDR1 and CDR2 (germline): GTSNPN, SVGIG (reference sequence). The CDR3 DNA reads TGTGCCTGGAGTCGGCGGGGTGGGGAGCCCCAGCATTTT. This translates into CAWSRRGGEPQHF. The whole variable domain, filled in from reference TRBV30 and TRBJ1-5, reads SQTIHQWPATLVQPVGSPLSLECTVEGTSNPNLYWYRQAAGRGLQLLFYSVGIGQISSEVPQNLSASRPQDRQFILSSKKLLLSDSGFYLCAWSRRGGEPQHFGDGTRLSIL.

The chain links TRBV15 to TRBJ2-7; 9 nucleotides line up with TRBD2. In germline, CDR1 is LNHNV, CDR2 YYDKDF (reference sequence). The length of the CDR3 is 13 residues. The V and J ends lost 0 bases and 7 bases, in that order; junction bases with no gene match: 1. CDR3 nucleotides: TGTGCCACCAGCAGAGAGCTAGCGGGGGAGCAGTACTTC. Translating it yields CATSRELAGEQYF.

This clone was detected a few times. The chain has TRBV7-9 and TRBJ2-2, with 8 nucleotides matching TRBD2. V was pared by 5 bases and J by 3 bases, with 11 bases of the junction left unmatched. The germline gives CDR1 SEHNR, CDR2 FQNEAQ (reference sequence). CDR3 length: 17 amino acids. Here the CDR3 reads CASSPGGRGPHTGELFF. CDR3 DNA: TGTGCCAGCAGCCCGGGGGGGCGGGGGCCGCACACCGGGGAGCTGTTTTTT.